This entry concerns a single T cell receptor (beta chain). These data are taken from a study of blood T cell repertoires in COVID-19. Whole-study context: COVID-19 samples, acute and convalescent, were from the United States, Italy and Spain. Sources were T cells, B-cell-depleted T cells, or PBMCs; the material itself was cDNA or gDNA.

Clones were sequenced by immunoSEQ multiplex PCR, and TCRdb holds only the in-frame ones, with some missing. This sample yields around 100,000 clones, of which approximately 84% are seen a single time; approximately 7% belongs to the top ten. CDR1 and CDR2 from the germline V gene are GTSNPN and SVGIG (reference sequence). Deletions cut 3 bases from V and 3 bases from J, with 11 bases between. The CDR3 totals 13 residues. This receptor was identified in a man aged 25-40 years in a cohort sampled during active COVID-19. Source material: peripheral blood. The chain links TRBV30 to TRBJ1-1, with a tentative D call TRBD1 (6 bases). Written as DNA, the CDR3 is TGTGCCTGGAGGGCCGGACAGCACACTGAAGCTTTCTTT. Protein sequence: CAWRAGQHTEAFF.